What follows are 9 T cell receptor beta chains derived from one specimen sequenced in a study of T cells after posttransplantation cyclophosphamide. TCRdb's table, derived via immunoSEQ multiplex PCR, lists solely in-frame clones and lacks some. The data hold around 43,000 clones, with around 91% observed a single time. What was sequenced was PBMCs. The receptors shown here come from a woman aged 45 to 65 in good health and a related stem cell transplant donor.

In DNA, the CDR3 is TGCGCCAGCAGCTTGGGAGAGTTTAATGAAAAACTGTTTTTT. It specifies CASSLGEFNEKLFF. V and J are TRBV5-1 and TRBJ1-4; D is unclear. Germline CDR1 is SGHRS and CDR2 is YFSETQ. V was shortened by 0 bases and J by 4 bases, with 7 bases between the two germline ends. The CDR3 contains 14 residues.

The V gene is TRBV19, the J gene TRBJ2-6, with D perhaps matching TRBD1 (6 bases). The CDR3 spans 16 residues. The germline V gene encodes CDR1 LNHDA and CDR2 SQIVND (reference sequence). V was trimmed by 6 bases and J by 4 bases, leaving 16 bases between them. CDR3: CASRGWGPGGANVLTF. The DNA for the CDR3 is TGTGCCAGTAGGGGGTGGGGGCCCGGGGGGGCCAACGTCCTGACTTTC.

V usage is TRBV12-5 and J usage is TRBJ2-1; TRBD2 agrees at 13 bases. Germline V gene lookup returns CDR1 LGHNT and CDR2 FRNRAP. The CDR3 is made up of 17 amino acids. The J segment lost 7 bases and the V segment lost 0 bases, leaving 6 bases of the junction unmatched. CDR3 in amino acids: CASGLVQGLAGDNEQFF. DNA for the CDR3: TGTGCTAGTGGTTTGGTACAAGGACTAGCGGGAGATAATGAGCAGTTCTTC.

V gene TRBV19 combines with J gene TRBJ1-1, with TRBD1 identical over 7 bases. J lost 3 bases, V lost 10 bases, and 8 bases had no gene match. This CDR3 is 13 amino acids long. Germline CDR1 reads LNHDA; CDR2 reads SQIVND (reference sequence). This CDR3 is CATRQGLYTEAFF. CDR3 DNA: TGTGCCACTAGACAGGGCCTTTACACTGAAGCTTTCTTT. Complete variable domain (other parts from reference TRBV19 and TRBJ1-1): DGGITQSPKYLFRKEGQNVTLSCEQNLNHDAMYWYRQDPGQGLRLIYYSQIVNDFQKGDIAEGYSVSREKKESFPLTVTSAQKNPTAFYLCATRQGLYTEAFFGQGTRLTVV.

V is TRBV7-6 and J is TRBJ2-3; 9 bases fit TRBD1. The CDR3 runs 14 residues. The V gene's germline CDR1 is SGHVS and CDR2 FNYEAQ. The V gene end was trimmed by 5 bases and the J gene end by 6 bases; junction bases not matched to a gene: 6. The CDR3: CASSVGQGGDTQYF. The CDR3 nucleotides read TGTGCCAGCAGCGTGGGACAGGGAGGGGATACGCAGTATTTT. Looking up the rest from reference TRBV7-6 and TRBJ2-3 gives the full variable domain: GAGVSQSPRYKVTKRGQDVALRCDPISGHVSLYWYRQALGQGPEFLTYFNYEAQQDKSGLPNDRFSAERPEGSISTLTIQRTEQRDSAMYRCASSVGQGGDTQYFGPGTRLTVL.

The rearrangement uses TRBV28 and TRBJ1-6, with 7 bases that match TRBD1. The CDR3 is 14 residues long. Unmatched junction bases numbered 6, after V lost 5 bases and J lost 8 bases. The germline V gene has CDR1 MDHEN and CDR2 SYDVKM. CDR3 sequence reads: CASSLPTGDSPLHF. The DNA for the CDR3 is TGTGCCAGCAGTCTTCCAACAGGGGATTCACCCCTCCACTTT. The variable domain in full, completed from reference TRBV28 and TRBJ1-6, reads DVKVTQSSRYLVKRTGEKVFLECVQDMDHENMFWYRQDPGLGLRLIYFSYDVKMKEKGDIPEGYSVSREKKERFSLILESASTNQTSMYLCASSLPTGDSPLHFGNGTRLTVT.

V gene TRBV4-1 combines with J gene TRBJ2-7; TRBD2 aligns across 7 bases. V dropped 1 base and J dropped 0; count of bases not matched to a gene: 3. Germline values: CDR1 MGHRA, CDR2 YSYEKL. CDR3 length: 15 residues. The DNA of the CDR3 is TGCGCCAGCAGCCAAGCCGGGGGGAGCTCCTACGAGCAGTACTTC. Translating it yields CASSQAGGSSYEQYF.

The rearrangement links TRBV4-1 to TRBJ2-7, with 15 bases lining up with TRBD2. V lost 4 bases to trimming and J lost 5 bases; unmatched junction nucleotides: 3. Germline V gene data show CDR1 as MGHRA and CDR2 as YSYEKL. The CDR3 contains 15 residues. The CDR3 sequence: CASSRTSGGADEQYF. The CDR3 DNA follows: TGCGCCAGCAGCCGGACTAGCGGGGGGGCCGACGAGCAGTACTTC.

The chain employs TRBV5-3 and TRBJ1-4; weak D call: TRBD1 (6 bases). TRBV5-3 is an open reading frame, and its role is uncertain. V was trimmed by 4 bases and J by 7 bases, leaving 11 bases between them. The CDR3 contains 13 residues. Here the CDR3 reads CARSGGQSEKLFF. Written as DNA, the CDR3 is TGTGCCAGAAGCGGAGGACAGAGTGAAAAACTGTTTTTT.